This T cell receptor (beta chain) was sequenced during a study of blood T cells in healthy people across ages. Whole-study findings and limits: Estimates drawn from one million T cells were deemed to understate diversity.

A sample-barcoded 5' primer and a J-beta primer mix were used in a second PCR of roughly 6 to 11 cycles. TCRdb reprocessed the 5' RACE reads via MiXCR and lists one record per CDR3 protein. The data contain more than 450,000 distinct CDR3 sequences, roughly a quarter of them seen just once; the ten biggest clones take up approximately 3.5%. For this clonotype: Its antigen is not known. One end of the junction does not line up with germline, which may come from a read error.

Germline V gene sequence: CDR1 MNHEY, CDR2 SVGAGI. This CDR3 comprises 14 residues. This sample also appeared in a second study, on T cells of mothers and their children.

The sequence derives from a boy between 2 and 15 years old in good health. The chain uses TRBV6-5 and TRBJ2-5; TRBD1 might be the D (6 bases). The material sequenced was blood. CDR3 coding DNA: TGTTCCAGCAGTTACTCATACAGGGTAGAGACCCAGTACTTC. Protein product: CSSSYSYRVETQYF.